Listed here are 9 T cell receptor beta chains from one sample, sequenced in a study of blood T cells in healthy people across ages. Through a sample-barcoded 5' primer and a J-beta primer mix, a second PCR was run for roughly 6 to 11 cycles. From the 5' RACE reads, TCRdb called clonotypes with MiXCR, one entry per CDR3 protein. The data hold hundreds of thousands of distinct CDR3 sequences, with under 55% observed a single time. Sequencing used blood. Receptors originate from a man aged 55 to 70 in good health.

This clonotype was seen more than once but under ten times. This chain connects TRBV4-3 to TRBJ1-2; D ambiguous. Per germline, CDR1 LGHNA and CDR2 YSLEER. V lost 0 bases and J 4 bases, leaving 12 bases between the germline ends. This CDR3 has 15 residues. The CDR3, as DNA: TGCGCCAGCAGCCAAGATCTTGGGGATACCTATGGCTACACCTTC. Its protein product is CASSQDLGDTYGYTF.

This clonotype was seen only a few times. The rearrangement links TRBV2 to TRBJ2-7; 7 bases are shared with TRBD1. Germline lookup yields CDR1 SNHLY and CDR2 FYNNEI. V gave up 5 bases and J gave up 7 bases; unmatched junction bases: 14. CDR3 length equals 15 residues. The CDR3 DNA is TGTGCCAGCAGTACCGGGACAGTTAGGTCCAATGAGCAGTACTTC. Translation: CASSTGTVRSNEQYF.

This clonotype was observed a handful of times. The rearrangement links TRBV4-3 to TRBJ1-2, with D unclear. This CDR3 comprises 14 residues. Trimming shortened V by 2 bases and J by 8 bases, and 15 bases separated the two germline ends. Looked up from germline, CDR1 is LGHNA and CDR2 is YSLEER. CDR3 DNA sequence: TGCGCCAGCAGCCAATCAAGGGCCCTCGAAGGCTACACCTTC. It translates to CASSQSRALEGYTF.

The genes are TRBV4-3 and TRBJ2-7; D tentatively fits TRBD1 or TRBD2 (5 bases each). V was shortened by 0 bases and J by 8 bases, with 17 bases between the two germline ends. The CDR3 is made up of 15 amino acids. Germline CDR1 and CDR2: LGHNA and YSLEER. CDR3 DNA: TGCGCCAGCAGCCAAGATGGACCCGGGGACGGACAGCAGTACTTC. Translating gives CASSQDGPGDGQQYF.

The V gene is TRBV4-3, the J gene TRBJ2-7, with no clear D. V was shortened by 7 bases and J by 2 bases, with 9 bases between the two germline ends. Germline lookup yields CDR1 LGHNA and CDR2 YSLEER. The CDR3 length is 12 residues. The CDR3 sequence: CASISGPYEQYF. CDR3 sequence (DNA): TGCGCCAGCATCTCGGGTCCCTACGAGCAGTACTTC.

This clonotype was detected only a few times. This rearrangement joins TRBV25-1 to TRBJ1-4; 10 bases align to TRBD1. Germline values: CDR1 MGHDK, CDR2 SYGVNS. CDR3 length equals 16 residues. V was pared by 4 bases and J by 4 bases, with 6 bases of the junction left unmatched. In nucleotides, the CDR3 is TGTGCCAGCAGTGCAGGACAGGGGGTTTATAATGAAAAACTGTTTTTT. Protein sequence: CASSAGQGVYNEKLFF.

The chain combines TRBV5-1 with TRBJ1-4; 7 nucleotides match TRBD1. Germline CDR1 and CDR2: SGHRS and YFSETQ. Trimming took 3 bases from V and 8 from J; bases not matched to a gene: 10. This CDR3 has 15 residues. CDR3 residues: CASSSSTGSKEKLFF. DNA of the CDR3: TGCGCCAGCAGCTCGTCGACAGGGTCGAAAGAAAAACTGTTTTTT.

On this clonotype: Compared with germline, one end of the junction differs, possibly owing to a read error. The gene calls are TRBV28 and TRBJ2-1; 8 bases fit TRBD2. This CDR3 spans 15 amino acids. CDR1 is MDHEN, CDR2 SYDVKM, per germline. The chain's CDR3 is CASSPPGLGPKERFF. The CDR3 region has the DNA TGTGCCAGCAGTCCCCCGGGACTAGGACCTAAAGAGCGGTTCTTC.

The chain combines TRBV27 with TRBJ2-7, with TRBD2 matching 13 bases. CDR1 and CDR2 (germline): MNHEY, SMNVEV (reference sequence). The CDR3 spans 16 residues. The V and J ends lost 5 bases and 3 bases, in that order; junction bases with no gene match: 7. CDR3 nucleotides: TGTGCCAGCAGTCCGCACGGACTAGCGGGGGTCTACGAGCAGTACTTC. It yields the protein CASSPHGLAGVYEQYF.